The 3 T cell receptor beta chains below all came from one sample that was sequenced in a study of regulatory T cells in long-lasting Graves disease (dated by TCRdb to the early 2020s). Library creation used multiplex PCR. TCRdb shows the sequencer as Illumina HiSeq 4000. iRepertoire HTBI primers and Arm-PCR amplification of CDR3 regions were used to construct TCR beta libraries. TCRdb itself trimmed the public reads at Q25 with fastp, ran MiXCR and retained productive beta chains. CDR3 protein sequences are deduplicated, and each keeps its most common genes and DNA. The sample table shows some 420,000 distinct CDR3 sequences, and roughly 22% are seen once. The ten largest clones capture about an eighth of the sample. The sample's time point label is to be understood as: persistent/refractory GD, antithyroid drugs over 5 years with positive TRAb. For both TCR sequencing and RNA sequencing, RNA was extracted from PBMCs in TRIzol.

Sequences were derived from peripheral blood mononuclear cells (PBMCs), sampled when the disease was refractory, from a patient treated with antithyroid drugs. Every receptor here comes from a female donor with Graves disease.

This clonotype was observed a few times. The rearrangement uses TRBV27 and TRBJ2-3; a weak D match, TRBD2 (5 bases). The CDR3 sequence is 19 residues long. Per germline, CDR1 MNHEY and CDR2 SMNVEV (reference sequence). Trimming cost V 1 base and J 1 base, with 21 bases left between them. The DNA of the CDR3 is TGTGCCAGCAGTTTATTTTCTTTTTATCGGGGATCTGGCACAGATACGCAGTATTTT. Protein: CASSLFSFYRGSGTDTQYF.

Many counts were recorded for this clonotype. The chain has TRBV12-5 and TRBJ1-1, with a tentative D call TRBD1 (5 bases). Trimming took 4 bases from V and 0 from J, leaving 18 bases between them. Germline CDR1 and CDR2: LGHNT and FRNRAP. The CDR3 runs to 17 residues. CDR3 coding DNA: TGTGCTAGTGGTTCGGTCTTAACCGGAGGGGTGAACACTGAAGCTTTCTTT. Translated: CASGSVLTGGVNTEAFF.

The rearrangement joins TRBV20-1 to TRBJ2-7; TRBD2 is a possible D gene (6 bases). V dropped 3 bases and J dropped 3 bases, with 21 bases sitting between them. The CDR3 extends over 16 amino acids. CDR1 is DFQATT, CDR2 SNEGSKA, per germline (reference sequence). The DNA for the CDR3 is TGCAGTGCTAGGGGGTGGGGAACGGGGGACCTCTACGAGCAGTACTTC. Translation: CSARGWGTGDLYEQYF.